This T cell receptor beta chain was recorded in a study of beta chain features in type 1 diabetes. Trimming cost V 0 bases and J 2 bases; bases outside gene matches: 11. From germline, CDR1 is SGDLS and CDR2 YYNGEE. The CDR3 extends over 19 amino acids. Sequencing targeted expressed TCRB transcripts, as all isolated RNA had been reverse transcribed. The protocol was immunoSEQ multiplex PCR, while the TCRdb copy is restricted to in-frame clones and leaves out a portion. The sample holds roughly 130,000 clones, 7% to 10% seen once. Overall study results and limits: The naive, central memory and Treg TCRB repertoires of patients appeared to be more similar to one another than those of healthy donors.

Turning to this clone: Its antigen is not identified.

This clonotype originated in a man younger than 35 in good health. The gene calls are TRBV9 and TRBJ2-3, with TRBD2 matching 11 bases. The sample taken for sequencing was central memory CD4+ T cells from blood. CDR3: CASSVEASGGPTYTDTQYF. In DNA form, the CDR3 reads TGTGCCAGCAGCGTAGAAGCTAGCGGGGGGCCTACCTACACAGATACGCAGTATTTT. Together with reference TRBV9 and TRBJ2-3, the CDR3 gives the full variable domain: DSGVTQTPKHLITATGQRVTLRCSPRSGDLSVYWYQQSLDQGLQFLIQYYNGEERAKGNILERFSAQQFPDLHSELNLSSLELGDSALYFCASSVEASGGPTYTDTQYFGPGTRLTVL.